One sample yielded the 23 T cell receptor beta chains listed below, sequenced in a study of graft-versus-host responses after intestinal transplantation. Their specific antigens are unknown. Profiled with immunoSEQ multiplex PCR; TCRdb holds only in-frame clones, not every one. The sample lists some 90,000 clones; under 90% were seen once. Here the sequenced sample was unstimulated CD4+ T cells sorted from spleen or lymph node cells, taken before intestinal transplant. Receptors originate from a human donor who received an intestinal transplant.

The table lists this clone with a count of one. J is TRBJ1-3 and V is TRBV5-1; D is uncertain. The CDR3 extends over 14 amino acids. Germline assignment: CDR1 SGHRS and CDR2 YFSETQ. V lost 6 bases and J 0 bases, leaving 10 bases between the germline ends. The CDR3 is CASNSGLSGNTIYF. The CDR3 DNA reads TGCGCCAGCAACTCAGGCCTCTCTGGAAACACCATATATTTT.

The chain links TRBV19 to TRBJ1-2, with D perhaps matching TRBD1 (5 bases). Trimming stripped 6 bases from V and 4 bases from J, with 15 bases between. Looked up from germline, CDR1 is LNHDA and CDR2 is SQIVND (reference sequence). This CDR3 comprises 14 residues. CDR3 loop: CASSIGRTPYGYTF. CDR3 DNA: TGTGCCAGTAGCATCGGGAGGACACCCTATGGCTACACCTTC.

This chain joins TRBV7-8 and TRBJ1-3; TRBD1 might be the D (5 bases). V dropped 6 bases and J dropped 0 bases, with 6 bases sitting between them. Germline V gene lookup returns CDR1 SGHVS and CDR2 FQNEAQ. The CDR3 has 13 amino acids. The CDR3 nucleotides read TGTGCCAGCAGAGGGGCCTCTGGAAACACCATATATTTT. Residues: CASRGASGNTIYF.

This clone was found once. The chain combines TRBV2 with TRBJ1-4; D not resolved. The CDR3 has 14 residues. In germline, CDR1 is SNHLY, CDR2 FYNNEI. Trimming took 1 base from V and 10 from J, leaving 13 bases between them. In nucleotides, the CDR3 is TGTGCCAGCAGTGAAGAGAGGTCGGGGTCAAAACTGTTTTTT. Protein product: CASSEERSGSKLFF.

The chain combines TRBV6-9 with TRBJ2-5, with TRBD1 identical over 7 bases. J gave up 5 bases and V 6 bases, and 9 bases lay outside the gene matches. The V gene's germline CDR1 is MNHGY and CDR2 SVAAGI. The CDR3 consists of 14 residues. CDR3 amino acids: CASSPPDRWETQYF. The CDR3 region has the DNA TGTGCCAGCAGCCCCCCGGACAGGTGGGAGACCCAGTACTTC.

V gene TRBV6-4 combines with J gene TRBJ2-7; 9 nucleotides agree with TRBD2. After removal of 6 bases from V and 2 bases from J, the junction contained 23 bases not matched to a gene. The CDR3 covers 20 residues. Germline values: CDR1 MRHNA, CDR2 SNTAGT. CDR3 in DNA: TGTGCCAGCAGCCCTTCATTAAGGCGGGGGGGTACCACCACTACCTACGAGCAGTACTTC. It yields the protein CASSPSLRRGGTTTTYEQYF.

The chain is built from TRBV6-5 and TRBJ1-2, with D uncertain. The CDR3 runs 16 residues. Germline values: CDR1 MNHEY, CDR2 SVGAGI. V lost 0 bases and J 3 bases, leaving 14 bases between the germline ends. CDR3 sequence: CASSYSFSADYYGYTF. The CDR3 coding sequence is TGTGCCAGCAGTTACTCGTTTTCCGCAGATTACTATGGCTACACCTTC.

J is TRBJ2-2 and V is TRBV11-2, with 9 nucleotides matching TRBD2. This CDR3 contains 16 residues. From germline, CDR1 is SGHAT and CDR2 FQNNGV. Trimming at V came to 5 bases and at J to 4 bases, leaving 8 bases not matched to a gene. The CDR3 region has the DNA TGTGCCAGCAGCCATCTAGCGGGGAGAGCCACCGGGGAGCTGTTTTTT. This encodes CASSHLAGRATGELFF.

The rearrangement joins TRBV19 to TRBJ1-5, with D perhaps matching TRBD1 (6 bases). The CDR3 is made up of 16 amino acids. Deletions cut 5 bases from V and 3 bases from J, with 17 bases between. CDR1 LNHDA and CDR2 SQIVND come from the germline V gene (reference sequence). The CDR3 coding sequence is TGTGCCAGTAGTCGTCGCCAGACAGGTCTCAATCAGCCCCAGCATTTT. Encoded protein: CASSRRQTGLNQPQHF.

The chain recombines TRBV7-8 with TRBJ1-2; TRBD1 aligns across 8 bases. This CDR3 region has 14 residues. V lost 1 base to trimming and J lost 4 bases; unmatched junction nucleotides: 2. CDR1 and CDR2 (germline): SGHVS, FQNEAQ. The CDR3 DNA sequence: TGTGCCAGCAGCTTAGAGGACAGGGCCTATGGCTACACCTTC. Translated: CASSLEDRAYGYTF.

This chain uses TRBV13 with TRBJ1-2, with a possible D match to TRBD1 (5 bases). V shed 3 bases and J shed 7 bases, with 9 bases lying between them. This CDR3 comprises 12 residues. Per the germline V gene, CDR1 is PRHDT and CDR2 is FYEKMQ (reference sequence). CDR3 residues: CASSFGGSGYTF. The CDR3 nucleotides are TGTGCCAGCAGCTTCGGGGGTAGTGGCTACACCTTC.

The chain has TRBV5-1 and TRBJ2-7, with a possible D match to TRBD1 (6 bases). Trimming left V 2 bases short and J 6 bases short, with 15 bases between. The germline gives CDR1 SGHRS, CDR2 YFSETQ. This CDR3 contains 14 residues. The CDR3 DNA reads as TGCGCCAGCAGCTTAGAACAGGGAGTGGGCGAGCAGTACTTC. Amino acids: CASSLEQGVGEQYF.

The rearrangement links TRBV5-4 to TRBJ2-3, with D perhaps TRBD2 (6 bases). CDR1 is SGHNT, CDR2 YYREEE, per germline (reference sequence). The CDR3 totals 13 residues. V lost 10 bases, J lost 0 bases, and 12 bases lay in between. The CDR3 sequence: CALKGTSTDTQYF. Here the CDR3 DNA reads TGTGCCTTAAAGGGGACTAGCACAGATACGCAGTATTTT.

This clone was counted only a few times. The chain joins TRBV9 to TRBJ1-2; TRBD1 matches at 12 bases. The CDR3 consists of 16 residues. CDR1 is SGDLS and CDR2 is YYNGEE in the germline V gene. With 6 bases clipped from V and 7 bases from J, the junction kept 13 bases outside the gene matches. The CDR3 protein is CASTLGQGAPRGGYTF. CDR3 nucleotide sequence: TGTGCCAGCACCCTGGGACAGGGGGCTCCGCGGGGTGGCTACACCTTC.

The chain links TRBV7-2 to TRBJ2-3; 7 positions match TRBD2. This CDR3 has 15 amino acids. J gave up 0 bases and V 5 bases, and 5 bases lay outside the gene matches. Germline lookup yields CDR1 SGHTA and CDR2 FQGNSA. CDR3 residues: CASSPPTSSTDTQYF. The DNA for the CDR3 is TGTGCCAGCAGCCCTCCGACTAGCAGCACAGATACGCAGTATTTT.

To note about this clone: Other DNA sequences of this sample code for an identical CDR3. This chain links TRBV2 with TRBJ1-4, with TRBD1 matching 7 bases. This CDR3 has 15 residues. CDR1 and CDR2 (germline): SNHLY, FYNNEI. Trimming cost V 3 bases and J 4 bases; bases outside gene matches: 5. In nucleotides, the CDR3 is TGTGCCAGCAGTGATCAGGGGACAGATAATGAAAAACTGTTTTTT. Protein sequence: CASSDQGTDNEKLFF.

The chain recombines TRBV6-1 with TRBJ1-1; D is undetermined. Deletions cut 1 base from V and 10 bases from J, with 7 bases between. There are 11 residues in the CDR3. The germline gives CDR1 MNHNS, CDR2 SASEGT. The CDR3 DNA reads TGTGCCAGCAGTGAAGTAGCGGGAGCTTTCTTT. Translated, it gives CASSEVAGAFF.

In DNA form, the CDR3 reads TGTGCCAGCAAGAGATCGGGGATTAGTCAGCCCCAGCATTTT. Its translation is CASKRSGISQPQHF. V and J are TRBV2 and TRBJ1-5; the D is unclear. Deletions cut 7 bases from V and 6 bases from J, with 16 bases between. The CDR3 runs 14 residues. The germline gives CDR1 SNHLY, CDR2 FYNNEI. Full variable domain (rest looked up from reference TRBV2 and TRBJ1-5): EPEVTQTPSHQVTQMGQEVILRCVPISNHLYFYWYRQILGQKVEFLVSFYNNEISEKSEIFDDQFSVERPDGSNFTLKIRSTKLEDSAMYFCASKRSGISQPQHFGDGTRLSIL.

The rearrangement joins TRBV18 to TRBJ2-5; maybe TRBD2 (5 bases). Germline lookup yields CDR1 KGHSH and CDR2 LQKENI. CDR3 length equals 14 residues. V was clipped by 1 base and J by 1 base, with 7 bases between them. CDR3: CASSPQDSQETQYF. The CDR3 DNA sequence: TGTGCCAGCTCACCACAGGACTCCCAAGAGACCCAGTACTTC.

This clone was counted only a few times. The rearrangement links TRBV5-4 to TRBJ1-1; TRBD1 aligns across 7 bases. This CDR3 spans 14 amino acids. Looked up from germline, CDR1 is SGHNT and CDR2 is YYREEE (reference sequence). V dropped 3 bases and J dropped 2; count of bases not matched to a gene: 4. CDR3 amino acids: CASSSWDRNTEAFF. CDR3 coding DNA: TGTGCCAGCAGCTCGTGGGACAGAAACACTGAAGCTTTCTTT.

The genes are TRBV19 and TRBJ1-4; D remains unclear. Trimming left V 4 bases short and J 5 bases short, with 8 bases between. This CDR3 region has 13 residues. Per the germline V gene, CDR1 is LNHDA and CDR2 is SQIVND (reference sequence). The CDR3 DNA follows: TGTGCCAGTAGTAAGCAGGAAAATGAAAAACTGTTTTTT. Protein product: CASSKQENEKLFF.

The V call is TRBV15, the J call TRBJ2-7, with TRBD2 matching 9 bases. Germline lookup yields CDR1 LNHNV and CDR2 YYDKDF (reference sequence). The length of the CDR3 is 16 residues. V shed 8 bases, J shed 2 bases, and the junction held 13 bases outside the gene matches. CDR3 sequence reads: CATFLGSGGPPYEQYF. In DNA form, the CDR3 reads TGTGCCACCTTCTTGGGTAGCGGGGGACCACCCTACGAGCAGTACTTC.

The chain employs TRBV7-9 and TRBJ2-5; D is undetermined. This CDR3 contains 14 residues. V lost 2 bases, J lost 0 bases, and 7 bases lay in between. CDR1 SEHNR and CDR2 FQNEAQ come from the germline V gene (reference sequence). Written as DNA, the CDR3 is TGTGCCAGCAGCTTATTCGTCGACCAAGAGACCCAGTACTTC. This gives the protein CASSLFVDQETQYF.